These 3 T cell receptor beta chains were all obtained from the same sample, sequenced in a study of blood T cell repertoires in COVID-19. Assay: immunoSEQ multiplex PCR; the TCRdb copy retains only in-frame clones and omits some. Among hundreds of thousands of clones listed, approximately 90% were seen once. The specimen was PBMCs or T cells enriched from blood (not recorded which). These receptors all come from a man between 18 and 29 years old who had recovered from COVID-19.

The CDR3 DNA reads as TGTGCCAGCTCCCGCCCAGGACTAGCGGGGCCATTCACAGATACGCAGTATTTT. Protein: CASSRPGLAGPFTDTQYF. The J gene is TRBJ2-3, the V gene TRBV3-1 (or the pseudogene TRBV3-2); 12 nucleotides align to TRBD2. The CDR3 spans 18 residues. Trimming at V came to 8 bases and at J to 2 bases, leaving 14 bases not matched to a gene. Germline values: CDR1 LGHDT, CDR2 YNNKEL (reference sequence).

The chain is built from TRBV2 and TRBJ1-2; the D gene is possibly TRBD1 (6 bases). The CDR3 sequence is 15 residues long. The V gene's germline CDR1 is SNHLY and CDR2 FYNNEI. V shed 4 bases and J shed 7 bases, with 19 bases lying between them. The CDR3 sequence is CASSVLSGALSGYTF. The DNA for the CDR3 is TGTGCCAGCAGTGTTCTCTCAGGGGCCCTATCTGGCTACACCTTC.

The rearrangement uses TRBV4-3 and TRBJ1-1; weak D call: TRBD1 (5 bases). This CDR3 is 15 amino acids long. V shed 4 bases and J shed 1 base, with 13 bases lying between them. From germline, CDR1 is LGHNA and CDR2 YSLEER. CDR3 sequence: CASSLRHQGNTEAFF. As DNA, the CDR3 is TGCGCCAGCAGCCTTCGACATCAGGGGAACACTGAAGCTTTCTTT.